This T cell receptor beta chain was obtained from a study of OX40 agonist ivuxolimab in advanced cancers. General study points: There was clonal expansion of CD4+ and CD8+ blood T cells by week 6 at 0.1 to 3.0 mg/kg.

The CDR3 covers 14 residues. In germline, CDR1 is SEHNR, CDR2 FQNEAQ (reference sequence). V dropped 6 bases and J dropped 0 bases, with 11 bases sitting between them. The assay was immunoSEQ multiplex PCR, and TCRdb's table has in-frame clones only and misses some. Of 60,000 to 85,000 clones in the sample, roughly 89% were seen once. Concerning this clone itself: The antigen remains undetermined.

The TCR originated in an adult with an advanced solid tumor such as melanoma, head and neck, liver or kidney cancer. The gene calls are TRBV7-9 and TRBJ1-1, with D possibly matching TRBD1 (5 bases). This sample comprised CD4+ or CD8+ T cells sorted from blood, obtained in a trial of the OX40 agonist ivuxolimab. The CDR3 loop is CASSSGGMNTEAFF. CDR3 in DNA: TGTGCCAGCAGTTCGGGGGGGATGAACACTGAAGCTTTCTTT.